This passage covers 26 T cell receptor beta chains from one sample sequenced in a study of siplizumab effects on memory and regulatory T cells. No antigen has been assigned to these receptors. Libraries were prepared by immunoSEQ multiplex PCR; TCRdb keeps only in-frame clonotypes and omits some of them. The sample contains approximately 15,000 clones, less than 55% of which appear only once. The cells of the mixed lymphocyte reaction underwent an approximately six-day coculture at 37°C. Sequenced material: CFSE-low (dividing) CD4+ T cells sorted from an allogeneic mixed lymphocyte reaction. The receptors were gathered from a human donor in good health; the cells came from an allogeneic mixed lymphocyte reaction. Some clones in this sample may be carry-over from other donors' samples.

The rearrangement links TRBV5-1 to TRBJ2-1, with 9 bases identical to TRBD1. The V gene's germline CDR1 is SGHRS and CDR2 YFSETQ. This CDR3 comprises 16 residues. J lost 0 bases, V lost 2 bases, and 3 bases had no gene match. CDR3 sequence: CASSFRGQGSYNEQFF. The CDR3 DNA sequence: TGCGCCAGCAGCTTCCGGGGACAGGGCTCCTACAATGAGCAGTTCTTC.

By sample fraction, this clone is medium-sized. Other DNA variants within this sample encode the same CDR3. This chain links TRBV7-9 with TRBJ1-1; 8 bases align to TRBD1. This CDR3 contains 13 residues. CDR1 SEHNR and CDR2 FQNEAQ come from the germline V gene (reference sequence). With V trimmed by 5 bases and J by 4 bases, 3 bases remained unmatched. DNA of the CDR3: TGTGCCAGCAGCCCTACAGGGGGCACTGAAGCTTTCTTT. This codes for CASSPTGGTEAFF.

The chain combines TRBV27 with TRBJ1-5; 7 bases line up with TRBD1. Germline trimming cut 6 bases from V and 3 bases from J; bases unmatched to any gene: 14. Per the germline V gene, CDR1 is MNHEY and CDR2 is SMNVEV (reference sequence). CDR3 length: 17 residues. CDR3 nucleotide sequence: TGTGCCAGCAGACTAACCACAGGGGTAGGAGTCAATCAGCCCCAGCATTTT. Protein sequence: CASRLTTGVGVNQPQHF.

V usage is TRBV30 and J usage is TRBJ2-1, with D uncertain. The CDR3 has 17 amino acids. Germline values: CDR1 GTSNPN, CDR2 SVGIG (reference sequence). The ends were cut back, 2 bases at V and 0 bases at J, with 17 bases in the middle. The CDR3 region is CAWSTSFGLISYNEQFF. The CDR3 coding sequence is TGTGCCTGGAGTACCTCTTTTGGCCTAATCTCCTACAATGAGCAGTTCTTC.

This clone was found a few times. The chain uses TRBV14 and TRBJ2-1; no clear D gene. CDR3 length: 11 amino acids. Trimming left V 1 base short and J 10 bases short, with 5 bases between. Germline assignment: CDR1 SGHDN and CDR2 FVKESK. The CDR3 loop is CASSQAFEQFF. Here the CDR3 DNA reads TGTGCCAGCAGCCAAGCTTTCGAGCAGTTCTTC.

The genes are TRBV7-2 and TRBJ2-3, with 7 bases identical to TRBD2. Germline CDR1 SGHTA, CDR2 FQGNSA. V shed 3 bases and J 4 bases; nucleotides not matched to a gene: 13. The CDR3 is 17 amino acids. CDR3 sequence: CASSFAGTTLLSDTQYF. CDR3 bases: TGTGCCAGCAGCTTTGCCGGGACTACCCTCCTTTCAGATACGCAGTATTTT.

The chain recombines TRBV5-1 with TRBJ2-4; D could derive from TRBD1 or TRBD2 (5 bases each). Trimming shortened V by 0 bases and J by 0 bases, and 16 bases separated the two germline ends. This CDR3 has 18 amino acids. Per germline, CDR1 SGHRS and CDR2 YFSETQ. CDR3 in DNA: TGCGCCAGCAGCTTGGATTCTCCGGGGCCGATAGCCAAAAACATTCAGTACTTC. It translates to CASSLDSPGPIAKNIQYF.

The rearrangement links TRBV19 to TRBJ2-2; D may be TRBD1 (6 bases). V was cut by 5 bases and J by 0 bases, with 10 bases left in between. The CDR3 has 15 residues. CDR1 is LNHDA and CDR2 is SQIVND in the germline V gene (reference sequence). The chain's CDR3 is CASSQRTANTGELFF. The CDR3 DNA is TGTGCCAGTAGTCAAAGGACAGCGAACACCGGGGAGCTGTTTTTT.

This chain joins TRBV4-2 and TRBJ2-1, with 9 bases lining up with TRBD2. From germline, CDR1 is LGHNA and CDR2 YNFKEQ. The CDR3 length is 16 residues. V gave up 5 bases and J gave up 8 bases; unmatched junction bases: 13. CDR3 loop: CASSLGRAGGRDEQFF. Written as DNA, the CDR3 is TGTGCCAGCAGCTTAGGCCGAGCGGGAGGACGGGATGAGCAGTTCTTC.

This rearrangement joins TRBV6-1 to TRBJ2-1; 8 nucleotides match TRBD2. After removal of 5 bases from V and 8 bases from J, the junction contained 11 bases not matched to a gene. The germline CDR1 and CDR2 sequences are MNHNS and SASEGT. The CDR3 loop spans 15 amino acids. In DNA, the CDR3 is TGTGCCAGCAGTTTTGTCCCGGGAGGGTTCCATGAGCAGTTCTTC. Translating gives CASSFVPGGFHEQFF.

The CDR3 sequence is CASSPTGMNTEAFF. In nucleotides, the CDR3 is TGTGCCAGTAGCCCAACAGGCATGAACACTGAAGCTTTCTTT. This sequence joins TRBV19 and TRBJ1-1; the D gene is possibly TRBD1 (5 bases). The CDR3 has 14 residues. Germline lookup yields CDR1 LNHDA and CDR2 SQIVND (reference sequence). Trimming took 6 bases from V and 0 from J, leaving 11 bases between them.

The rearrangement uses TRBV5-4 and TRBJ1-2; D is possibly TRBD1 (6 bases). This CDR3 region has 13 residues. In germline, CDR1 is SGHNT, CDR2 YYREEE (reference sequence). The germline V and J ends were trimmed by 9 bases and 2 bases, with 14 bases remaining between them. The CDR3 DNA sequence: TGTGCCACCGCCGACGGGGGCAACTATGGCTACACCTTC. It is translated as CATADGGNYGYTF.

The chain recombines TRBV10-3 with TRBJ1-5; TRBD1 matches 7 bases. Germline lookup yields CDR1 ENHRY and CDR2 SYGVKD. V was clipped by 7 bases and J by 1 base; unmatched bases: 7. The CDR3 is 15 amino acids. The CDR3 is CAINHRTGSNQPQHF. CDR3 coding DNA: TGTGCCATCAATCACCGGACAGGCAGCAATCAGCCCCAGCATTTT.

The table lists this clone with a count of one. This may stem from a read error, because a much larger clone lies one nucleotide away. The chain links TRBV28 to TRBJ2-5, with D hard to call. CDR3 length equals 12 residues. From germline, CDR1 is MDHEN and CDR2 SYDVKM. The germline V and J ends were trimmed by 4 bases and 1 base, with 4 bases remaining between them. The CDR3 protein is CASSWGQETQYF. As DNA, the CDR3 is TGTGCCAGCAGTTGGGGCCAAGAGACCCAGTACTTC.

The V and J genes are TRBV7-9 and TRBJ2-5; the D is unclear. With 4 bases removed from V and 5 bases from J, the gap between germline ends came to 5 bases. Per the germline V gene, CDR1 is SEHNR and CDR2 is FQNEAQ (reference sequence). There are 11 residues in the CDR3. CDR3 protein: CASSYGETQYF. The CDR3 DNA reads TGTGCCAGCAGCTACGGGGAGACCCAGTACTTC.

This clone has more than one count but fewer than ten. The genes are TRBV19 and TRBJ1-1; TRBD1 matches 7 bases. After removal of 4 bases from V and 1 base from J, the junction contained 3 bases not matched to a gene. The CDR3 runs to 14 residues. The germline CDR1 and CDR2 sequences are LNHDA and SQIVND (reference sequence). Written as DNA, the CDR3 is TGTGCCAGTAGTACGGGACAGCCGAACACTGAAGCTTTCTTT. It translates to CASSTGQPNTEAFF. Combining the CDR3 with reference TRBV19 and TRBJ1-1 gives the whole variable domain DGGITQSPKYLFRKEGQNVTLSCEQNLNHDAMYWYRQDPGQGLRLIYYSQIVNDFQKGDIAEGYSVSREKKESFPLTVTSAQKNPTAFYLCASSTGQPNTEAFFGQGTRLTVV.

The chain joins TRBV6-6 to TRBJ2-7, with TRBD2 identical over 10 bases. The CDR3 extends over 15 amino acids. V lost 7 bases and J lost 3; bases outside the gene matches: 9. CDR1 MNHNY and CDR2 SVGAGI come from the germline V gene (reference sequence). The CDR3 bases are TGTGCCAGCAAGCGGTTAGCGGGAGGTTACTACGAGCAGTACTTC. This codes for CASKRLAGGYYEQYF.

The table lists this clone with a few counts. The chain uses TRBV14 and TRBJ2-7; D is uncertain. Trimming stripped 3 bases from V and 3 bases from J, with 9 bases between. The germline V gene encodes CDR1 SGHDN and CDR2 FVKESK. This CDR3 has 13 amino acids. CDR3 coding DNA: TGTGCCAGCAGCCACCCAGACCGCTACGAGCAGTACTTC. Residues: CASSHPDRYEQYF.

The V and J genes are TRBV5-4 and TRBJ1-4; weak D call: TRBD1 (5 bases). The CDR3 has 14 amino acids. Germline CDR1 is SGHNT and CDR2 is YYREEE (reference sequence). V gave up 5 bases and J gave up 3 bases, with 11 bases separating them. DNA for the CDR3: TGTGCCAGCAGAATGGGACCATCTAATGAAAAACTGTTTTTT. Its translation: CASRMGPSNEKLFF. The full variable domain, in which reference TRBV5-4 and TRBJ1-4 provide the parts outside the CDR3, is ETGVTQSPTHLIKTRGQQVTLRCSSQSGHNTVSWYQQALGQGPQFIFQYYREEENGRGNFPPRFSGLQFPNYSSELNVNALELDDSALYLCASRMGPSNEKLFFGSGTQLSVL.

A few counts support this clone. The chain is built from TRBV7-8 and TRBJ1-2; TRBD1 is a possible D gene (5 bases). CDR1 and CDR2 from the germline V gene are SGHVS and FQNEAQ. The CDR3 is made up of 14 amino acids. V dropped 2 bases and J dropped 5 bases, with 12 bases sitting between them. CDR3 sequence: CASSLTDSEYGYTF. The DNA of the CDR3 is TGTGCCAGCAGCTTAACAGACAGCGAATATGGCTACACCTTC.

The CDR3 sequence is CASSFAGTTLLSDTQYF. DNA for the CDR3: TGTGCCAGCAGCTTTGCCGGGACTACCCTCCTTTCAGATACGCAGTATTTT. The rearrangement links TRBV11-2 to TRBJ2-3, with 7 bases aligning to TRBD2. There are 17 residues in the CDR3. Trimming removed 3 bases from V and 4 bases from J; junction bases left unmatched: 13. Germline V CDR1 and CDR2: SGHAT, FQNNGV.

The rearrangement links TRBV5-4 to TRBJ2-5; D might be TRBD1 (5 bases). V lost 4 bases and J lost 2, with 12 bases in between. Germline-derived CDR1 and CDR2 are SGHNT and YYREEE (reference sequence). CDR3 size: 14 residues. The CDR3 DNA reads TGTGCCAGCAGCGGGTTTGGGGCTCAAGAGACCCAGTACTTC. This gives the protein CASSGFGAQETQYF.

This clone is medium-sized. The rearrangement joins TRBV9 to TRBJ1-1; no clear D. The CDR3 has 12 residues. The germline gives CDR1 SGDLS, CDR2 YYNGEE. Trimming shortened V by 3 bases and J by 1 base, and 4 bases separated the two germline ends. CDR3 DNA: TGTGCCAGCAGCGGTTCGAACACTGAAGCTTTCTTT. Protein sequence: CASSGSNTEAFF.

J is TRBJ2-7 and V is TRBV27; 9 nucleotides agree with TRBD1. Germline V gene data show CDR1 as MNHEY and CDR2 as SMNVEV (reference sequence). Trimming removed 6 bases from V and 5 bases from J; junction bases left unmatched: 14. This CDR3 contains 16 residues. In DNA form, the CDR3 reads TGTGCCAGCAGAAGTTTCCCCGGGACAGGGAACCACGAGCAGTACTTC. This codes for CASRSFPGTGNHEQYF.

The chain combines TRBV7-9 with TRBJ2-3; maybe TRBD2 (6 bases). V dropped 0 bases and J dropped 4 bases, with 8 bases sitting between them. The germline V gene encodes CDR1 SEHNR and CDR2 FQNEAQ (reference sequence). The CDR3 is made up of 14 amino acids. CDR3 protein: CASSLAGGADTQYF. The CDR3, as DNA: TGTGCCAGCAGCTTAGCGGGAGGAGCAGATACGCAGTATTTT.

This clone appeared a few times. The V call is TRBV2, the J call TRBJ2-1, with 12 bases aligning to TRBD2. The CDR3 is made up of 16 amino acids. CDR1 SNHLY and CDR2 FYNNEI come from the germline V gene. V shed 7 bases and J 7 bases; nucleotides not matched to a gene: 11. The CDR3, as DNA: TGTGCCAGCAACCGACTAGCGGGAGTAACGCAGAATGAGCAGTTCTTC. It codes for CASNRLAGVTQNEQFF.